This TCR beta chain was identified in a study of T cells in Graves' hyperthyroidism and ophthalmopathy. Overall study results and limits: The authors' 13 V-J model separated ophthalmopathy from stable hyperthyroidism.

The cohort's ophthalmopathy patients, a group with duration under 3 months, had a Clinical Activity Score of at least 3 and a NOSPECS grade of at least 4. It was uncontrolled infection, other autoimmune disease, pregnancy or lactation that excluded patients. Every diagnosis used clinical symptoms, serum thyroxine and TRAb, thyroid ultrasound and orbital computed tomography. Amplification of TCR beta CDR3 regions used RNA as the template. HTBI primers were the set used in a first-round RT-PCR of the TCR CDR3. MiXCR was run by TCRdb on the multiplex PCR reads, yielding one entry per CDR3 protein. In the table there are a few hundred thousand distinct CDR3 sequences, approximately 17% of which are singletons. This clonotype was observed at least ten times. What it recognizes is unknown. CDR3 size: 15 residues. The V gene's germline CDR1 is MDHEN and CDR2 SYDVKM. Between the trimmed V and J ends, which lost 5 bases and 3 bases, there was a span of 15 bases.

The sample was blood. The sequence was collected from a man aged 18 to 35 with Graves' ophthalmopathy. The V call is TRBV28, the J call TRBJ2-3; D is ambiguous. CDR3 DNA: TGTGCCAGCAGTCGCCCGACCGATTTTACAGATACGCAGTATTTT. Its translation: CASSRPTDFTDTQYF.